This T cell receptor (beta chain) was identified in a study of OX40 agonist ivuxolimab in advanced cancers. Study details: Patients received the agonistic anti-OX40 (CD134) antibody ivuxolimab. A history of anti-PD-1, anti-PD-L1 or anti-CTLA-4 therapy was acceptable, and roughly 40% had some.

The method was immunoSEQ multiplex PCR; TCRdb's version includes in-frame clones alone and lacks a portion of them. The sample contains fewer than 50,000 clones, approximately 90% of which appear only once. A note on this clone: Its antigen is not identified.

This CDR3 has 16 amino acids. Germline CDR1 is SGDLS and CDR2 is YYNGEE. J was trimmed by 4 bases and V by 5 bases; bases with no gene match: 12. Broader study findings: Low normalized T-cell clonal expansion also characterized some of the nonresponders. At 0.1 to 3.0 mg/kg, CD4+ and CD8+ blood T cells expanded clonally by week 6.

The TCR sequence derives from an adult with an advanced solid tumor such as melanoma, head and neck, liver or kidney cancer. The chain carries TRBV9 and TRBJ1-2, with 9 bases fitting TRBD1. The specimen was CD4+ or CD8+ T cells sorted from blood, collected in a trial of the OX40 agonist ivuxolimab. CDR3 residues: CASRRTGDLTPYGYTF. In nucleotides, the CDR3 is TGTGCCAGCAGACGGACAGGGGACCTCACACCCTATGGCTACACCTTC.